Sequencing of this T cell receptor (beta chain) was carried out in a study of Tregs in tolerant kidney transplant recipients. Study-level points and caveats: This study did not directly address biological reproducibility.

Note on this clone: The antigen is not known.

The data were produced by immunoSEQ multiplex PCR, yet TCRdb's version contains in-frame clones alone and is incomplete. The data contain 35,000 to 55,000 clones, about 89% of them singletons. In germline, CDR1 is MNHEY, CDR2 SVGAGI. The CDR3 consists of 15 residues. V lost 1 base to trimming and J lost 4 bases; unmatched junction nucleotides: 5. Thawed PBMCs were FACS-sorted into unstimulated CD4+CD25+CD127- regulatory T cells, CD4+CD25- non-regulatory cells, CD4 and CD8 cells. This sequence was found in a human donor in good health. The sample taken for sequencing was Tregs from blood. The J gene is TRBJ1-2, the V gene TRBV6-5; 8 bases are shared with TRBD1. CDR3 protein: CASSYFRQGSYGYTF. The CDR3 DNA reads TGTGCCAGCAGTTACTTCCGACAGGGGAGCTATGGCTACACCTTC.